This TCR beta chain was sequenced during a study of blood T cell repertoires in COVID-19. Study-level background: Acute and convalescent COVID-19 specimens originated in the United States, Italy and Spain. From T cells, B-cell-depleted T cells, or PBMCs came the material, which was cDNA or gDNA.

In the source study's methods: Quantification of nucleated cells was approximated via reference gene primer amplification. The repertoire was sequenced with immunoSEQ multiplex PCR; TCRdb's copy has only in-frame clones and lacks some. The V and J calls and clone size were taken over from that table, and D and trimming were inferred from the DNA. The sample has roughly 29,000 clones, around 82% seen once; the top ten hold 9% to 10%. This clone was counted between two and nine times. The CDR3 loop spans 13 amino acids. Germline loops: CDR1 SGHNT, CDR2 YYREEE (reference sequence). Trimming cost V 3 bases and J 3 bases, with 10 bases left between them.

The chain couples TRBV5-4 to TRBJ2-7; D perhaps matches TRBD1 (6 bases). What was sequenced was peripheral blood. The sequence was obtained from an elderly man with active COVID-19. The chain's CDR3 is CASSSAGVYEQYF. The CDR3 DNA sequence: TGTGCCAGCAGCTCAGCAGGGGTCTACGAGCAGTACTTC. Full variable domain (rest looked up from reference TRBV5-4 and TRBJ2-7): ETGVTQSPTHLIKTRGQQVTLRCSSQSGHNTVSWYQQALGQGPQFIFQYYREEENGRGNFPPRFSGLQFPNYSSELNVNALELDDSALYLCASSSAGVYEQYFGPGTRLTVT.